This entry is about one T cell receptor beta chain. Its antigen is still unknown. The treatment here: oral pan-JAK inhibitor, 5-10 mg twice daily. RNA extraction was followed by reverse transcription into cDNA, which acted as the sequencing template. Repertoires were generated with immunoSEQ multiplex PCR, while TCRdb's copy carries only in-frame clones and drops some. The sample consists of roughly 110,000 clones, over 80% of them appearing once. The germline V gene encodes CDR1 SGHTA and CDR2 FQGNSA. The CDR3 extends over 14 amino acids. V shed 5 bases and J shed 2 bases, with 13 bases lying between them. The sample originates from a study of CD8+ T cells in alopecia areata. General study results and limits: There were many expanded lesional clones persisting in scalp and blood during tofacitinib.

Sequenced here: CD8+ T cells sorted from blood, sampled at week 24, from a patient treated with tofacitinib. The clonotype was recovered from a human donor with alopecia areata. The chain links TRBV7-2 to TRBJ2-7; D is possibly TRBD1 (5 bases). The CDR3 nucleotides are TGTGCCAGCAGCGTCGACAGTCTACCCTACGAGCAGTACTTC. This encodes CASSVDSLPYEQYF.